This T cell receptor (beta chain) came from a study of T cell responses to AZD1222 COVID-19 vaccine. Profiled with immunoSEQ multiplex PCR; TCRdb holds only in-frame clones, not every one. This sample has 110,000 or so clones, with 85% to 90% found just once. Trimming removed 4 bases from V and 4 bases from J, with 15 bases in between. The V gene's germline CDR1 is SGHKS and CDR2 YYEKEE (reference sequence). CDR3 length: 14 residues. Whole-study findings and limits: Just a handful of AZD1222 recipients tested seropositive at baseline.

To note about this clone: Antigen: not known.

The TCR was taken from an adult in good health. The rearrangement links TRBV5-5 to TRBJ2-7, with D perhaps matching TRBD1 (5 bases). The specimen comprised peripheral blood, sampled on day 0 of AZD1222 vaccination. In DNA, the CDR3 is TGTGCCAGCAGCAGAGACAGTCCTCGTTACGAGCAGTACTTC. Its translation is CASSRDSPRYEQYF.